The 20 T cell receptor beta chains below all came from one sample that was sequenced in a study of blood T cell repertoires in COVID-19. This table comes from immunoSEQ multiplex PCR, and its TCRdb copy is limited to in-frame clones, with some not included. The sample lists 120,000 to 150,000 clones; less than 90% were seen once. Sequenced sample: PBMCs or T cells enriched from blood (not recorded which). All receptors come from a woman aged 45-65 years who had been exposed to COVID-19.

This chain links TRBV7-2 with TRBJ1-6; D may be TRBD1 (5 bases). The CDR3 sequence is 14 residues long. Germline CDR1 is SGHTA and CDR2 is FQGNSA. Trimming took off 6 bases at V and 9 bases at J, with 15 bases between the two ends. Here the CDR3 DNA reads TGTGCCAGCAGACAGGACGGGCGCGGTTCACCCCTCCACTTT. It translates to CASRQDGRGSPLHF.

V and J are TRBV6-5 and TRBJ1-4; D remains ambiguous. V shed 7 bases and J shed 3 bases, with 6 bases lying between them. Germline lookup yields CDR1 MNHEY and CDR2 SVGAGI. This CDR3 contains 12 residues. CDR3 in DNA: TGTGCCAGCAAAAGAGCTAATGAAAAACTGTTTTTT. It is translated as CASKRANEKLFF.

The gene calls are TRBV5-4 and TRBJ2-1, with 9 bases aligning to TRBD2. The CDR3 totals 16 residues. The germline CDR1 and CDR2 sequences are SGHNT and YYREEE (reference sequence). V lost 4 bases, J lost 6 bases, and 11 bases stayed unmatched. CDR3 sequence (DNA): TGTGCCAGCAGCGAATTAGGGGCGGGAGGGCCCAATGAGCAGTTCTTC. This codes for CASSELGAGGPNEQFF.

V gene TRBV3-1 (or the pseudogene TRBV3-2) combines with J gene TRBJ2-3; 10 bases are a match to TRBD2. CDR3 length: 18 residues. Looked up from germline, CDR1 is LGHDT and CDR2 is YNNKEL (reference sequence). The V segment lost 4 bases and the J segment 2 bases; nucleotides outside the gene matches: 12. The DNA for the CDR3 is TGTGCCAGCAGCCCTTTGGCCGGGACTAGCGATAACACAGATACGCAGTATTTT. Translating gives CASSPLAGTSDNTDTQYF.

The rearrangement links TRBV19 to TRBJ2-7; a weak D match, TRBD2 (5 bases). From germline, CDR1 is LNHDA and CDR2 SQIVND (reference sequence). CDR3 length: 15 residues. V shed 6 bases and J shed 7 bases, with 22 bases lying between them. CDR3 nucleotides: TGTGCCAGTAGGACCAGGTCGGGATATACGACGGAGCAGTACTTC. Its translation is CASRTRSGYTTEQYF.

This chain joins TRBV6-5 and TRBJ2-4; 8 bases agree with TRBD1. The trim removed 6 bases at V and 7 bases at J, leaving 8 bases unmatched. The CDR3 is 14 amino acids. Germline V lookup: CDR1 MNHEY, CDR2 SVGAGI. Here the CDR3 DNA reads TGTGCCAGCAGGGTGGACAGGGTTCTGAACATTCAGTACTTC. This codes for CASRVDRVLNIQYF.

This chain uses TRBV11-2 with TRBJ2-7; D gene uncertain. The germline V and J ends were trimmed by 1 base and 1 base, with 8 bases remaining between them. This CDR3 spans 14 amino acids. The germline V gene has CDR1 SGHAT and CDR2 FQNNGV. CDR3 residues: CASSLGPPSYEQYF. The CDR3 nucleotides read TGTGCCAGCAGCTTAGGGCCTCCTTCCTACGAGCAGTACTTC.

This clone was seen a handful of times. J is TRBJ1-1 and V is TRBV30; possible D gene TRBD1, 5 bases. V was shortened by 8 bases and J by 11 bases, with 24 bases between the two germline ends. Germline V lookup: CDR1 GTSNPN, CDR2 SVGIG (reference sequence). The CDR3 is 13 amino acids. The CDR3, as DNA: TGTGCCACTGAGCTCCAGGGCCTTGGGATGGCTTTCTTT. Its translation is CATELQGLGMAFF.

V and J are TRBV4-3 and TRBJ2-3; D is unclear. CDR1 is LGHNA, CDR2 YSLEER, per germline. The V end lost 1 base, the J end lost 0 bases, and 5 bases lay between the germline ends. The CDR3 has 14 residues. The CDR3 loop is CASSQAGSTDTQYF. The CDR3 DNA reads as TGCGCCAGCAGCCAAGCAGGAAGCACAGATACGCAGTATTTT.

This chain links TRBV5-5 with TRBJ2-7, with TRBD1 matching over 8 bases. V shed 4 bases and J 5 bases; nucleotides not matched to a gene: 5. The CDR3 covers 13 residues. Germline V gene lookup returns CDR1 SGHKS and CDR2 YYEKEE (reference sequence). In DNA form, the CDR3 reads TGTGCCAGCAGCCCCGGACAGGGCGACGAGCAGTACTTC. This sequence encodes CASSPGQGDEQYF.

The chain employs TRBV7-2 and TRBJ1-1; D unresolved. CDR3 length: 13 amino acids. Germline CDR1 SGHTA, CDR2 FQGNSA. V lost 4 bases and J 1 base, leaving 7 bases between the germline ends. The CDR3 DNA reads TGTGCCAGCAGCTCGAGGTGGAACACTGAAGCTTTCTTT. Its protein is CASSSRWNTEAFF.

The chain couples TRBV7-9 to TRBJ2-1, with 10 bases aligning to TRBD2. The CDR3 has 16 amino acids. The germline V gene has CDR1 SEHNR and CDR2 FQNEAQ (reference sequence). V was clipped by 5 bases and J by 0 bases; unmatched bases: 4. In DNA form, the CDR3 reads TGTGCCAGCAGCACCGCTAGCGGGAGCTCCTACAATGAGCAGTTCTTC. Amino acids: CASSTASGSSYNEQFF.

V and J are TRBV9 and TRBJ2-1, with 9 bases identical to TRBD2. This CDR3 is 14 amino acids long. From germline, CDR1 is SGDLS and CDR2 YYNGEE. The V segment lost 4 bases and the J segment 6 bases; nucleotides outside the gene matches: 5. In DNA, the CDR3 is TGTGCCAGCAGCCCGGCGGGGGGGCCCAATGAGCAGTTCTTC. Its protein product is CASSPAGGPNEQFF.

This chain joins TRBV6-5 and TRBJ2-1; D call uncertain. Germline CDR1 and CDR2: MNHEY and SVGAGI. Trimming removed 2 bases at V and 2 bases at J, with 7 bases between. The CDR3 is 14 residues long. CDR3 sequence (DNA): TGTGCCAGCAGTTACAGCGAAACCTACAATGAGCAGTTCTTC. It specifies CASSYSETYNEQFF.

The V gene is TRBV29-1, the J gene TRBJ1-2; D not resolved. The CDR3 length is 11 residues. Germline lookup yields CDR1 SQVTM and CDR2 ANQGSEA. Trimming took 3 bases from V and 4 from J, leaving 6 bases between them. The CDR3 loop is CSVDQVYGYTF. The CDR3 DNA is TGCAGCGTTGACCAGGTCTATGGCTACACCTTC.

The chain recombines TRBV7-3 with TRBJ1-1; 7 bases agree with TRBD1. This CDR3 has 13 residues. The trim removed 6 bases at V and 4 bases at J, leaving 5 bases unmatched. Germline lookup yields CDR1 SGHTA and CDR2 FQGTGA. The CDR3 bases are TGTGCCAGCAGTAGACAGGGTGGCACTGAAGCTTTCTTT. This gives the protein CASSRQGGTEAFF.

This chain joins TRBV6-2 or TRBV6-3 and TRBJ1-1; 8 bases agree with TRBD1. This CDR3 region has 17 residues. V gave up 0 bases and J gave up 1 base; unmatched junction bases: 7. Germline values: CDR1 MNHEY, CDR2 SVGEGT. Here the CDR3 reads CASSYSGRGRGNTEAFF. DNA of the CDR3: TGTGCCAGCAGTTACTCGGGCAGGGGGCGAGGGAACACTGAAGCTTTCTTT.

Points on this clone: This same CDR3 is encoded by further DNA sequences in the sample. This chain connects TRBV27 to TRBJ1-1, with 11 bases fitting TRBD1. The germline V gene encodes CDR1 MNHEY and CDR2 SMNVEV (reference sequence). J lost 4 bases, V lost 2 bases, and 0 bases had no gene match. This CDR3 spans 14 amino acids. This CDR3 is CASSLGTGGTEAFF. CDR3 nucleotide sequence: TGTGCCAGCAGTTTAGGGACAGGGGGCACTGAAGCTTTCTTT.

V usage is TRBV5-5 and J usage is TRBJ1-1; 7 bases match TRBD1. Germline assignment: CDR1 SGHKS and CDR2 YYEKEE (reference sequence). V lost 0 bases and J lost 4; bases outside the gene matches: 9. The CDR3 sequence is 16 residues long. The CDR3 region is CASSLALGQTLTEAFF. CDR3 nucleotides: TGTGCCAGCAGCTTGGCTTTGGGACAGACTCTCACTGAAGCTTTCTTT. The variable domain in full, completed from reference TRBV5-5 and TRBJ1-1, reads DAGVTQSPTHLIKTRGQQVTLRCSPISGHKSVSWYQQVLGQGPQFIFQYYEKEERGRGNFPDRFSARQFPNYSSELNVNALLLGDSALYLCASSLALGQTLTEAFFGQGTRLTVV.

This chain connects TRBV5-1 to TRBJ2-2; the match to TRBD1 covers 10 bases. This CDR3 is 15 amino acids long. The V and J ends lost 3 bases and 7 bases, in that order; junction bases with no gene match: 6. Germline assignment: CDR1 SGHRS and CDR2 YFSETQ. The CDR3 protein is CASSSRQGAVGELFF. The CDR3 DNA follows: TGCGCCAGCAGCTCGAGACAGGGGGCAGTCGGGGAGCTGTTTTTT.